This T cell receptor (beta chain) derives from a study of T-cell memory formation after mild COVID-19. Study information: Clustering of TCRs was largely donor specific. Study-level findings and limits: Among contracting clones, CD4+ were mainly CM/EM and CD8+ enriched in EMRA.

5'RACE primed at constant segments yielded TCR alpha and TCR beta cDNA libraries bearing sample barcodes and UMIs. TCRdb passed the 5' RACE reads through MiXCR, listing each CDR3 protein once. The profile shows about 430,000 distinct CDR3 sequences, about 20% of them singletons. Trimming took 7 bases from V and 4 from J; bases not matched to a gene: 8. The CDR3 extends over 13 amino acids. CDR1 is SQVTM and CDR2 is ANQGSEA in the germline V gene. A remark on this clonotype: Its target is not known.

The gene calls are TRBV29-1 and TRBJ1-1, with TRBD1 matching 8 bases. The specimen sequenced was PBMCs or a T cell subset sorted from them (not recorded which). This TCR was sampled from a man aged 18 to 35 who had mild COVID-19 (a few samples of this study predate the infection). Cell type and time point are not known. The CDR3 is CSARQGSTTEAFF. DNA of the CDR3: TGCAGCGCTCGACAGGGGTCAACCACTGAAGCTTTCTTT.